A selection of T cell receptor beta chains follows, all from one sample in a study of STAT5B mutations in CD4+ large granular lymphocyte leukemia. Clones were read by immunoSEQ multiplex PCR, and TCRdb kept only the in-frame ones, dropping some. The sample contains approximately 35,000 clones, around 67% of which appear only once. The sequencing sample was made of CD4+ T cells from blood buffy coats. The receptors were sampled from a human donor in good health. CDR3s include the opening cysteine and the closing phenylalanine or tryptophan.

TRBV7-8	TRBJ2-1	CASSTLAAAAFNEQFF
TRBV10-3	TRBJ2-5	CAISASAAGETQYF
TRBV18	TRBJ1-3	CASLTAGGNTIYF
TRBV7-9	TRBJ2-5	CASSLAARIHRGRETQYF
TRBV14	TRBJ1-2	CASSQRVGPGGAYGYTF
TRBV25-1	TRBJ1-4	CASSEYPVAAGINEKLFF
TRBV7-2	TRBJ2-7	CASSFGSSYEQYF
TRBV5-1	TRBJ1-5	CASSPAGSNQPQHF
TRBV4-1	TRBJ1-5	CASSLQDGSNQPQHF
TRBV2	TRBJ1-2	CASRFNSFYGYTF
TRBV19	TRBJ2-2	CASKRDLNTGELFF
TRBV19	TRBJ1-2	CASSNRQGDGYTF
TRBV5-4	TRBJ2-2	CASSLSPGQKNTGELFF
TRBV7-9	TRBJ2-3	CASSSWDTQYF
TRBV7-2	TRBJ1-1	CASRTSGANTEAFF
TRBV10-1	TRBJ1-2	CASSDLAVANYGYTF
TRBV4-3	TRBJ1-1	CASSPETRALEMNTEAFF
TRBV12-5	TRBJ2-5	CASGPGEAAEPSEWKTQYF
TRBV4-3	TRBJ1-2	CASSPGGRVGYTF
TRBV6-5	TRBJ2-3	CASTLRLGSTDTQYF
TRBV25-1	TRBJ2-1	CASSVQYNEQFF
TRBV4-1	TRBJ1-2	CASSQGDRYGYTF
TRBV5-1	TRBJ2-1	CASSSDPQMDNEQFF
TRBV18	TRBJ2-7	CASSVQSSYEQYF
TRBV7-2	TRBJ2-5	CASSLGAGGGETQYF
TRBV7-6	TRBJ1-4	CASSDNFLHEKLFF
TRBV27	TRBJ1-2	CASSPGIGGYTF
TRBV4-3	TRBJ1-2	CASSQAAATPLNGYTF